The 23 T cell receptor beta chains below were found in one sample sequenced in a study of blood T cell repertoires in COVID-19. Assay used: immunoSEQ multiplex PCR; TCRdb lists only in-frame clones, some missing. The table has 200,000 to 250,000 clones, about 85% seen once. The sequenced material came from PBMCs or T cells enriched from blood (not recorded which). These receptors all come from a man aged 30 to 45 who had recovered from COVID-19.

This chain joins TRBV3-1 (or the pseudogene TRBV3-2) and TRBJ2-7, with 9 bases identical to TRBD2. The junction had 3 bases not matched to a gene; V was cut back by 1 base and J by 2 bases. CDR3 size: 15 residues. Germline CDR1 is LGHDT and CDR2 is YNNKEL (reference sequence). CDR3 nucleotide sequence: TGTGCCAGCAGCCAAGGGGCGGGAGGGCCCTACGAGCAGTACTTC. It encodes CASSQGAGGPYEQYF.

The J gene is TRBJ1-6, the V gene TRBV6-5; unclear D gene. The germline V and J ends were trimmed by 2 bases and 9 bases, with 17 bases remaining between them. Germline values: CDR1 MNHEY, CDR2 SVGAGI. CDR3 length: 16 amino acids. As DNA, the CDR3 is TGTGCCAGCAGTTACGATCAAGGAGGGTTTGGTTCACCCCTCCACTTT. Its protein is CASSYDQGGFGSPLHF.

This clone was counted only a few times. The rearrangement joins TRBV14 to TRBJ1-6; D not certain. Germline V gene lookup returns CDR1 SGHDN and CDR2 FVKESK. Deletions cut 0 bases from V and 6 bases from J, with 6 bases between. This CDR3 is built from 14 residues. The CDR3 reads CASSQEATNSPLHF. The CDR3 DNA reads TGTGCCAGCAGCCAAGAAGCAACTAATTCACCCCTCCACTTT. The variable domain in full, with the rest retrieved from reference TRBV14 and TRBJ1-6, is EAGVTQFPSHSVIEKGQTVTLRCDPISGHDNLYWYRRVMGKEIKFLLHFVKESKQDESGMPNNRFLAERTGGTYSTLKVQPAELEDSGVYFCASSQEATNSPLHFGNGTRLTVT.

This sequence joins TRBV18 and TRBJ2-3; TRBD1 might be the D (6 bases). This CDR3 has 14 residues. From germline, CDR1 is KGHSH and CDR2 LQKENI. Trimming took 4 bases from V and 2 from J, leaving 10 bases between them. The CDR3 spells CASSRDTNTDTQYF. DNA for the CDR3: TGTGCCAGCTCACGGGACACAAACACAGATACGCAGTATTTT.

The chain carries TRBV7-2 and TRBJ2-7, with D maybe TRBD1 (5 bases). The germline V and J ends were trimmed by 0 bases and 0 bases, with 18 bases remaining between them. CDR1 is SGHTA and CDR2 is FQGNSA in the germline V gene. This CDR3 contains 18 residues. CDR3 loop: CASSLAPSFRDSSYEQYF. The CDR3 region has the DNA TGTGCCAGCAGCTTAGCGCCATCTTTCCGAGACAGCTCCTACGAGCAGTACTTC.

The genes are TRBV28 and TRBJ1-1, with D maybe TRBD1 (5 bases). Germline V lookup: CDR1 MDHEN, CDR2 SYDVKM. CDR3 size: 13 residues. V was shortened by 5 bases and J by 5 bases, with 12 bases between the two germline ends. As DNA, the CDR3 is TGTGCCAGCAGTCTGGGGCAGCTAACTGAAGCTTTCTTT. Amino acids: CASSLGQLTEAFF.

V gene TRBV2 combines with J gene TRBJ2-7, with D unresolved. Trimming stripped 8 bases from V and 4 bases from J, with 12 bases between. Germline V gene data show CDR1 as SNHLY and CDR2 as FYNNEI. The CDR3 length is 12 residues. This chain's CDR3 is CASATTQYEQYF. CDR3 nucleotide sequence: TGTGCCAGCGCGACGACTCAATACGAGCAGTACTTC.

The chain uses TRBV6-5 and TRBJ2-7; 7 positions match TRBD1. V lost 9 bases, J lost 4 bases, and 12 bases stayed unmatched. The CDR3 is 14 residues long. Germline V gene sequence: CDR1 MNHEY, CDR2 SVGAGI. The CDR3 region is CASKSMTGLYEQYF. The CDR3, as DNA: TGTGCCAGTAAGAGTATGACAGGGCTTTACGAGCAGTACTTC.

The chain employs TRBV20-1 and TRBJ2-1; 8 bases match TRBD1. V gave up 3 bases and J gave up 6 bases; unmatched junction bases: 4. The CDR3 loop spans 13 amino acids. The germline gives CDR1 DFQATT, CDR2 SNEGSKA (reference sequence). This CDR3 reads CSASRGQVNEQFF. In nucleotides, the CDR3 is TGCAGTGCTAGTAGGGGACAGGTCAATGAGCAGTTCTTC.

The V gene is TRBV28, the J gene TRBJ2-7, with 8 bases fitting TRBD2. The V gene end was trimmed by 7 bases and the J gene end by 4 bases; junction bases not matched to a gene: 9. The length of the CDR3 is 14 residues. CDR1 MDHEN and CDR2 SYDVKM come from the germline V gene. The CDR3 region is CASTISGTSYEQYF. CDR3 coding DNA: TGTGCCAGCACGATCTCCGGGACTAGTTACGAGCAGTACTTC. The full variable domain, completed using reference TRBV28 and TRBJ2-7, is DVKVTQSSRYLVKRTGEKVFLECVQDMDHENMFWYRQDPGLGLRLIYFSYDVKMKEKGDIPEGYSVSREKKERFSLILESASTNQTSMYLCASTISGTSYEQYFGPGTRLTVT.

The chain uses TRBV9 and TRBJ2-3; perhaps TRBD1 as D (5 bases). V was pared by 0 bases and J by 2 bases, with 10 bases between. CDR1 and CDR2 from the germline V gene are SGDLS and YYNGEE. CDR3 length: 15 residues. The CDR3 sequence: CASSVGAGNTDTQYF. CDR3 bases: TGTGCCAGCAGCGTAGGTGCAGGGAACACAGATACGCAGTATTTT. Full variable domain (remainder filled in from reference TRBV9 and TRBJ2-3): DSGVTQTPKHLITATGQRVTLRCSPRSGDLSVYWYQQSLDQGLQFLIQYYNGEERAKGNILERFSAQQFPDLHSELNLSSLELGDSALYFCASSVGAGNTDTQYFGPGTRLTVL.

V usage is TRBV21-1 and J usage is TRBJ1-4; TRBD1 is taken as the D call from the table, unchecked against the DNA. TRBV21-1 is described as a pseudogene. The CDR3 consists of 15 residues. Written as DNA, the CDR3 is TGTGCCAGCAGAGTAGGGACAGGGCTAAATGAAAAACTGTTTTTT. This translates into CASRVGTGLNEKLFF.

The chain combines TRBV4-1 with TRBJ2-1; TRBD1 might be the D (5 bases). V shed 1 base and J shed 6 bases, with 10 bases lying between them. CDR3 length equals 14 residues. Germline V gene lookup returns CDR1 MGHRA and CDR2 YSYEKL. DNA of the CDR3: TGCGCCAGCAGCCAAGCGGAAAGGGGCAATGAGCAGTTCTTC. Its protein product is CASSQAERGNEQFF.

V usage is TRBV5-4 and J usage is TRBJ2-7, with D possibly being TRBD2 (7 bases). Trimming took off 6 bases at V and 0 bases at J, with 16 bases between the two ends. The CDR3 length is 15 residues. Germline V CDR1 and CDR2: SGHNT, YYREEE (reference sequence). The CDR3 loop reads CASTLGGGSSYEQYF. Written as DNA, the CDR3 is TGTGCCAGCACCCTGGGAGGGGGGAGCTCCTACGAGCAGTACTTC.

J is TRBJ1-4 and V is TRBV29-1, with TRBD1 as a possible D gene (6 bases). This CDR3 region has 14 residues. With 4 bases removed from V and 0 bases from J, the gap between germline ends came to 9 bases. Looked up from germline, CDR1 is SQVTM and CDR2 is ANQGSEA. The CDR3 nucleotides are TGCAGCGTTGCAGGGGTTGCAACTAATGAAAAACTGTTTTTT. The encoded protein is CSVAGVATNEKLFF.

This rearrangement joins TRBV4-1 to TRBJ2-3, with TRBD2 matching 16 bases. The junction had 3 bases not matched to a gene; V was cut back by 6 bases and J by 3 bases. Germline CDR1 and CDR2: MGHRA and YSYEKL. The CDR3 spans 16 residues. The CDR3, as DNA: TGCGCCAGCAGACAGGGACTAGCGGGGGGGACAGATACGCAGTATTTT. As protein: CASRQGLAGGTDTQYF.

This rearrangement joins TRBV5-4 to TRBJ1-1; D possibly corresponds to TRBD1 (5 bases). Germline lookup yields CDR1 SGHNT and CDR2 YYREEE (reference sequence). Trimming removed 0 bases from V and 5 bases from J, with 14 bases in between. The CDR3 consists of 15 residues. This chain's CDR3 is CASSLAGTGGTEAFF. CDR3 coding DNA: TGTGCCAGCAGCTTGGCGGGGACGGGGGGGACTGAAGCTTTCTTT.

The V call is TRBV7-8, the J call TRBJ2-5; 10 bases agree with TRBD2. The germline V gene encodes CDR1 SGHVS and CDR2 FQNEAQ. There are 16 residues in the CDR3. V gave up 5 bases and J gave up 5 bases; unmatched junction bases: 11. The CDR3, as DNA: TGTGCCAGCAGCGAACGGCGCCTAGCGGGAGTTGAGACCCAGTACTTC. Translating it yields CASSERRLAGVETQYF.

CDR3 protein: CASSLPGAITEAFF. CDR3 nucleotides: TGTGCCAGCAGCTTACCAGGGGCGATCACTGAAGCTTTCTTT. The rearrangement links TRBV7-8 to TRBJ1-1, with D perhaps TRBD1 (6 bases). V was cut by 2 bases and J by 4 bases, with 11 bases left in between. This CDR3 comprises 14 residues. Per germline, CDR1 SGHVS and CDR2 FQNEAQ.

V is TRBV19 and J is TRBJ2-1; a weak D match, TRBD2 (7 bases). V dropped 1 base and J dropped 2 bases, with 12 bases sitting between them. Germline V gene lookup returns CDR1 LNHDA and CDR2 SQIVND (reference sequence). This CDR3 is 16 amino acids long. The CDR3 coding sequence is TGTGCCAGTAGTATAGTGGAGGGGGGGCCCTACAATGAGCAGTTCTTC. Residues: CASSIVEGGPYNEQFF.

The J gene is TRBJ1-5, the V gene TRBV28; 8 positions agree with TRBD1. The CDR3 covers 13 residues. Germline CDR1 and CDR2: MDHEN and SYDVKM. V trimming: 7 bases; J trimming: 3 bases; junction bases outside the gene matches: 2. The CDR3 bases are TGTGCCAGCAAGACAGGGGTCAATCAGCCCCAGCATTTT. It yields the protein CASKTGVNQPQHF.

The genes are TRBV9 and TRBJ2-2, with TRBD1 matching 8 bases. This CDR3 has 17 residues. After removal of 4 bases from V and 2 bases from J, the junction contained 10 bases not matched to a gene. The V gene's germline CDR1 is SGDLS and CDR2 YYNGEE. The DNA for the CDR3 is TGTGCCAGCAGCCTGCCGGCGCAGGGGGCAAACACCGGGGAGCTGTTTTTT. It encodes CASSLPAQGANTGELFF.

The chain joins TRBV6-2 or TRBV6-3 to TRBJ2-5; 9 bases fit TRBD2. The CDR3 contains 14 residues. The J segment lost 2 bases and the V segment lost 6 bases, leaving 4 bases of the junction unmatched. Germline CDR1 and CDR2: MNHEY and SVGEGT. This chain's CDR3 is CASSRLAVQETQYF. As DNA, the CDR3 is TGTGCCAGCAGCCGACTAGCGGTGCAAGAGACCCAGTACTTC.